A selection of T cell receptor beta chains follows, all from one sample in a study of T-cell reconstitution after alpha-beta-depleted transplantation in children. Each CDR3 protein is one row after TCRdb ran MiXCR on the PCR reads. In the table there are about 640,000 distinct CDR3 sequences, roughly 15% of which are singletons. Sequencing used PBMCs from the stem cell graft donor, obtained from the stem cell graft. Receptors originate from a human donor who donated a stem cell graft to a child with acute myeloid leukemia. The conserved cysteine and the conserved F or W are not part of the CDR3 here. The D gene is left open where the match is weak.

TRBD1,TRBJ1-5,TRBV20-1,SAPNRDRGKPQH
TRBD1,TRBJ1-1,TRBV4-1,ASSRGQGGNTEAF
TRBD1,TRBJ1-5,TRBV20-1,SARGAGGGNQPQH
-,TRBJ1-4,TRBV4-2,ASTTEEGIYEKLF
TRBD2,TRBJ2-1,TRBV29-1,SVVPGLENNEQF
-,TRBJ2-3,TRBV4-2,ASSQDFGRGGGTQY
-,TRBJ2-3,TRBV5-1,ASSLEGGLTDTQY
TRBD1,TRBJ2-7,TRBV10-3,AISESEGTVSYEQY
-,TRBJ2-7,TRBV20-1,SNGRLNSYEQY
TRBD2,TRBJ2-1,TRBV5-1,ASRFLGGASYNEQF
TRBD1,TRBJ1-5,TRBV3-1,ASSQGTGYQPQH
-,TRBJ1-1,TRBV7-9,ASSHLRTGTEAF
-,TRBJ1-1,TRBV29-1,SVVGQSNTEAF
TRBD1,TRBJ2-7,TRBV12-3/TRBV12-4,ASSLGKTGAEQY
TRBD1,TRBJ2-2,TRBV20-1,SAGRGTARGAGELF
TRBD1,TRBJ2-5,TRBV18,ASSPGQGGGETQY
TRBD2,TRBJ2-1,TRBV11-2,ASSFERGRYNEQF
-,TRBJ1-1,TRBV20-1,SARDTGGAGAEAF
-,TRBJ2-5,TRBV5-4,ASSSGSGGLETQY